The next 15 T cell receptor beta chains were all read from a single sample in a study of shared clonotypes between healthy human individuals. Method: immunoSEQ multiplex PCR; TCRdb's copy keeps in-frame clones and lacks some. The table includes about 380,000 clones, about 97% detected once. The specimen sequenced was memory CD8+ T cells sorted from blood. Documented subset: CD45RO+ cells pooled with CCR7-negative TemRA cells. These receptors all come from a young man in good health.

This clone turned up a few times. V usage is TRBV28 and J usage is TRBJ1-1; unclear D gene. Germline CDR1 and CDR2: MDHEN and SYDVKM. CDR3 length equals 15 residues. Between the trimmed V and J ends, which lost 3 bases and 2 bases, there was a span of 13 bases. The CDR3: CASSFVGPSNTEAFF. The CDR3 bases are TGTGCCAGCAGTTTCGTTGGACCGTCTAACACTGAAGCTTTCTTT.

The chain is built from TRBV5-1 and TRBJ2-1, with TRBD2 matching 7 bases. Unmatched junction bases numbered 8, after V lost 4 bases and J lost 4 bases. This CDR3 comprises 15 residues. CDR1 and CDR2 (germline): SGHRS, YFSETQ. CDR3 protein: CASSATSPPYNEQFF. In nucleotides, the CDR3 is TGCGCCAGCAGCGCGACTAGCCCCCCTTACAATGAGCAGTTCTTC.

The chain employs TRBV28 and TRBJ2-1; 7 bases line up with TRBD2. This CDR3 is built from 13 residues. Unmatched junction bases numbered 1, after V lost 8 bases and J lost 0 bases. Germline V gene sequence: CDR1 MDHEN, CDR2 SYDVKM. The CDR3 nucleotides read TGTGCCAGCTGCGGGGGCTCCTACAATGAGCAGTTCTTC. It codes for CASCGGSYNEQFF.

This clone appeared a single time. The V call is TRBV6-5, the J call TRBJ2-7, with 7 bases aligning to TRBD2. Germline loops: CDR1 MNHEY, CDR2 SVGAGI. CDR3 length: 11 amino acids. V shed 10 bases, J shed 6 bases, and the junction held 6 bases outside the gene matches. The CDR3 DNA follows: TGTGCCACCCAATGGGGGGGCGAGCAGTACTTC. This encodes CATQWGGEQYF.

In DNA, the CDR3 is TGTGCCAGCAGCATTAGCGGGGGCCAAGAGACCCAGTACTTC. As protein: CASSISGGQETQYF. This chain uses TRBV5-4 with TRBJ2-5; the match to TRBD2 covers 9 bases. Trimming cost V 4 bases and J 1 base; bases outside gene matches: 2. CDR1 is SGHNT and CDR2 is YYREEE in the germline V gene (reference sequence). There are 14 residues in the CDR3.

The CDR3 spells CAWSRPGGVEKLFF. The CDR3 coding sequence is TGTGCCTGGAGTCGTCCAGGGGGCGTCGAAAAACTGTTTTTT. V usage is TRBV30 and J usage is TRBJ1-4; 8 nucleotides line up with TRBD1. Germline assignment: CDR1 GTSNPN and CDR2 SVGIG (reference sequence). Unmatched junction bases numbered 7, after V lost 2 bases and J lost 8 bases. The CDR3 length is 14 residues. The whole variable domain, remainder taken from reference TRBV30 and TRBJ1-4, is SQTIHQWPATLVQPVGSPLSLECTVEGTSNPNLYWYRQAAGRGLQLLFYSVGIGQISSEVPQNLSASRPQDRQFILSSKKLLLSDSGFYLCAWSRPGGVEKLFFGSGTQLSVL.

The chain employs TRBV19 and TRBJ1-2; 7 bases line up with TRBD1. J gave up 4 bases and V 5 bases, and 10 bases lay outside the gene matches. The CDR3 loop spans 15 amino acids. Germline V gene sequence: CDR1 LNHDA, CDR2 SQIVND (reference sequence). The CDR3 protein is CASSGQEPGGYGYTF. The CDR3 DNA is TGTGCCAGTAGTGGACAGGAGCCCGGGGGCTATGGCTACACCTTC.

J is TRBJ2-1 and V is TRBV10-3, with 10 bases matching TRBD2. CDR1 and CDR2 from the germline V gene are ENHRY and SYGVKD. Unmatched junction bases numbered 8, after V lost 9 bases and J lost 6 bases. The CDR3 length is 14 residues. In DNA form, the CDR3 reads TGTGCCATGTTAGGACTAGCGGCACCCAATGAGCAGTTCTTC. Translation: CAMLGLAAPNEQFF.

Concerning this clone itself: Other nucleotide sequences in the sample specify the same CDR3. The CDR3 sequence is CASSKGGNQPQHF. The CDR3 DNA follows: TGTGCCAGCAGCAAGGGGGGCAATCAGCCCCAGCATTTT. The chain uses TRBV6-5 and TRBJ1-5, with D perhaps matching TRBD1 (6 bases). V dropped 6 bases and J dropped 2 bases, with 8 bases sitting between them. The CDR3 runs 13 residues. Germline CDR1 is MNHEY and CDR2 is SVGAGI.

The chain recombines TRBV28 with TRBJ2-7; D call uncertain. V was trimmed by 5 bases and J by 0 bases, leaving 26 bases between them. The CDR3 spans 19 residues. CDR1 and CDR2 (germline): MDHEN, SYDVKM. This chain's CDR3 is CASSKSMPRRQLSSYEQYF. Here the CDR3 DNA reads TGTGCCAGCAGTAAGAGCATGCCTAGACGGCAATTAAGCTCCTACGAGCAGTACTTC.

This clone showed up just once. The CDR3 is CASSARDRGLEAFF. The CDR3 DNA reads as TGTGCCAGCAGCGCCCGGGACAGGGGCCTTGAAGCTTTCTTT. The chain couples TRBV9 to TRBJ1-1, with TRBD1 matching over 10 bases. V was pared by 3 bases and J by 7 bases, with 6 bases of the junction left unmatched. Germline-derived CDR1 and CDR2 are SGDLS and YYNGEE. This CDR3 has 14 amino acids.

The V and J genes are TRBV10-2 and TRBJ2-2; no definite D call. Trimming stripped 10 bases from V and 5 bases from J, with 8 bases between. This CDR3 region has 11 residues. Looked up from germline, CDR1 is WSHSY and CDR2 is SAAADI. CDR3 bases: TGCGCCATCGATAATACCGGGGAGCTGTTTTTT. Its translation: CAIDNTGELFF.

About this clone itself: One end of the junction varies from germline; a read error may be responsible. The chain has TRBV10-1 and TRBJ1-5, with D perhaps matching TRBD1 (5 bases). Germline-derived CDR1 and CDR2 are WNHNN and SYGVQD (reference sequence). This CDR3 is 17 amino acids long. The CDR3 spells CASSESDSAHSNQPQHF. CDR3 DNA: TGCGCCAGCAGCGAGTCAGACAGTGCCCATAGCAATCAGCCCCAGCATTTT.

Written as DNA, the CDR3 is TGTGCCATCAGTGAGTTCGCGGACAGGGAGGTTGGCTACACCTTC. It translates to CAISEFADREVGYTF. The chain recombines TRBV10-3 with TRBJ1-2; TRBD1 matches at 8 bases. Germline lookup yields CDR1 ENHRY and CDR2 SYGVKD. CDR3 length: 15 residues. After removal of 1 base from V and 7 bases from J, the junction contained 8 bases not matched to a gene.

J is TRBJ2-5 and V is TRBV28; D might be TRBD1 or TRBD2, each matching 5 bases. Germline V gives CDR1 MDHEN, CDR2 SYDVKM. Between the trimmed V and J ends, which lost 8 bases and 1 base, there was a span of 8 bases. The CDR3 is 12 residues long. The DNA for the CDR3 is TGTGCCAGCGGGACGGTCCAAGAGACCCAGTACTTC. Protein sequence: CASGTVQETQYF.